Listed here are 18 T cell receptor beta chains from one sample, sequenced in a study of control samples from healthy donors and cancer patients. Sequenced by immunoSEQ multiplex PCR; TCRdb stores in-frame clones only, minus some. The top ten hold 3% to 3.5% of the sample, which has some 120,000 clones, about 88% seen once. The sequenced sample was blood. All receptors come from a man in his fifties or sixties in good health.

The genes are TRBV5-1 and TRBJ2-6; D is perhaps TRBD1 (6 bases). Germline assignment: CDR1 SGHRS and CDR2 YFSETQ. The CDR3 totals 16 residues. V gave up 4 bases and J gave up 0 bases, with 11 bases separating them. CDR3 sequence reads: CASSSNRDSGANVLTF. The CDR3, as DNA: TGCGCCAGCAGCAGTAACAGGGACTCTGGGGCCAACGTCCTGACTTTC.

The J gene is TRBJ1-3, the V gene TRBV5-4; no reliable D call. Germline-derived CDR1 and CDR2 are SGHNT and YYREEE (reference sequence). Trimming pared 0 bases from V and 0 bases from J, leaving 10 bases between. This CDR3 has 16 residues. The CDR3, as DNA: TGTGCCAGCAGCTTGGACGGTGAGAGCTCTGGAAACACCATATATTTT. Translated: CASSLDGESSGNTIYF.

This chain uses TRBV18 with TRBJ1-1, with TRBD1 matching 8 bases. Trimming took 2 bases from V and 7 from J; bases not matched to a gene: 6. The CDR3 is 14 residues long. Germline CDR1 and CDR2: KGHSH and LQKENI. CDR3 sequence reads: CASSPLGQGGEAFF. CDR3 coding DNA: TGTGCCAGCTCACCATTAGGACAGGGAGGTGAAGCTTTCTTT.

The CDR3 loop reads CASSPTGTFYGYTF. In DNA, the CDR3 is TGTGCCAGCAGCCCGACAGGGACTTTCTATGGCTACACCTTC. V is TRBV27 and J is TRBJ1-2; 7 positions match TRBD1. This CDR3 contains 14 residues. CDR1 and CDR2 (germline): MNHEY, SMNVEV (reference sequence). The junction had 8 bases not matched to a gene; V was cut back by 6 bases and J by 4 bases.

This rearrangement joins TRBV9 to TRBJ2-2, with 10 bases lining up with TRBD2. J gave up 11 bases and V 3 bases, and 7 bases lay outside the gene matches. Germline CDR1 is SGDLS and CDR2 is YYNGEE. The CDR3 loop spans 14 amino acids. In nucleotides, the CDR3 is TGTGCCAGCAGCGAAAGCGGGGGGGCCTTCGAGCTGTTTTTT. It encodes CASSESGGAFELFF. The whole variable domain, remainder taken from reference TRBV9 and TRBJ2-2, is DSGVTQTPKHLITATGQRVTLRCSPRSGDLSVYWYQQSLDQGLQFLIQYYNGEERAKGNILERFSAQQFPDLHSELNLSSLELGDSALYFCASSESGGAFELFFGEGSRLTVL.

The CDR3 coding sequence is TGTGCCAGCATCGAATGGACGGTCACCGGGGAGCTGTTTTTT. This codes for CASIEWTVTGELFF. J is TRBJ2-2 and V is TRBV7-9; D not resolved. Germline CDR1 SEHNR, CDR2 FQNEAQ (reference sequence). The V and J ends lost 7 bases and 4 bases respectively, with 13 bases between them. The CDR3 is 14 amino acids.

The V gene is TRBV6-5, the J gene TRBJ2-1; possibly TRBD1 or TRBD2 for D (6 bases each). Germline lookup yields CDR1 MNHEY and CDR2 SVGAGI. Deletions cut 0 bases from V and 9 bases from J, with 15 bases between. CDR3 length: 15 amino acids. The CDR3 DNA is TGTGCCAGCAGTTACTCAGGAGGGGGAATAGGTGAGCAGTTCTTC. It yields the protein CASSYSGGGIGEQFF.

The chain carries TRBV15 and TRBJ2-5; weak D call: TRBD2 (5 bases). Germline-derived CDR1 and CDR2 are LNHNV and YYDKDF (reference sequence). Trimming shortened V by 5 bases and J by 2 bases, and 12 bases separated the two germline ends. The CDR3 length is 14 residues. The CDR3: CATSFLRGQETQYF. In DNA, the CDR3 is TGTGCCACCAGCTTTCTCCGGGGACAAGAGACCCAGTACTTC.

This chain joins TRBV9 and TRBJ1-2; D is perhaps TRBD1 (5 bases). The CDR3 consists of 11 residues. The germline V gene has CDR1 SGDLS and CDR2 YYNGEE. V dropped 3 bases and J dropped 8 bases, with 8 bases sitting between them. The DNA of the CDR3 is TGTGCCAGCAGCGGACAGACCGGCTACACCTTC. Amino acid sequence: CASSGQTGYTF.

This clone was recorded only once. This chain links TRBV2 with TRBJ2-5; TRBD2 is a possible D gene (6 bases). V was clipped by 5 bases and J by 0 bases, with 10 bases between them. The CDR3 spans 14 residues. The V gene's germline CDR1 is SNHLY and CDR2 FYNNEI. CDR3 in DNA: TGTGCCAGCAGTCCGGGACTGAACCAAGAGACCCAGTACTTC. It specifies CASSPGLNQETQYF.

This clone was seen once. The rearrangement links TRBV10-1 to TRBJ2-3; D gene uncertain. Germline-derived CDR1 and CDR2 are WNHNN and SYGVQD (reference sequence). V gave up 3 bases and J gave up 6 bases, with 7 bases separating them. The CDR3 is made up of 12 amino acids. The CDR3 nucleotides are TGCGCCAGCAGTGATAGGGTGGATACGCAGTATTTT. This sequence encodes CASSDRVDTQYF.

This rearrangement joins TRBV5-6 to TRBJ1-1, with 8 bases lining up with TRBD1. Germline V gene sequence: CDR1 SGHDT, CDR2 YYEEEE. V lost 4 bases, J lost 6 bases, and 8 bases stayed unmatched. This CDR3 comprises 14 residues. The CDR3 bases are TGTGCCAGCAGCAAGGACAGGGAGCTTGCTGAAGCTTTCTTT. Its protein is CASSKDRELAEAFF.

The chain has TRBV5-6 and TRBJ1-4; D not certain. Germline lookup yields CDR1 SGHDT and CDR2 YYEEEE. The CDR3 length is 16 residues. V lost 0 bases and J 7 bases, leaving 16 bases between the germline ends. CDR3 residues: CASSLGPSPGSEKLFF. The CDR3 nucleotides read TGTGCCAGCAGCTTGGGTCCTTCCCCTGGGAGTGAAAAACTGTTTTTT.

J is TRBJ1-2 and V is TRBV13, with TRBD1 matching 12 bases. This CDR3 region has 15 residues. J lost 4 bases, V lost 5 bases, and 5 bases had no gene match. Germline values: CDR1 PRHDT, CDR2 FYEKMQ (reference sequence). CDR3 bases: TGTGCCAGCAGCGCGGGACAGGGGGCGGTCTATGGCTACACCTTC. Residues: CASSAGQGAVYGYTF.

The chain has TRBV28 and TRBJ1-5; 7 bases are shared with TRBD1. V was clipped by 6 bases and J by 3 bases; unmatched bases: 14. This CDR3 has 17 amino acids. In germline, CDR1 is MDHEN, CDR2 SYDVKM. The chain's CDR3 is CASRGAGGGGYNQPQHF. The DNA of the CDR3 is TGTGCCAGCAGGGGGGCAGGGGGAGGAGGGTACAATCAGCCCCAGCATTTT.

The table lists this clone with a count of one. The V and J genes are TRBV2 and TRBJ2-7, with TRBD1 identical over 9 bases. V gave up 1 base and J gave up 1 base; unmatched junction bases: 11. CDR1 and CDR2 from the germline V gene are SNHLY and FYNNEI. This CDR3 spans 18 amino acids. The CDR3 reads CASSEELTGGAHSYEQYF. The CDR3 DNA reads TGTGCCAGCAGTGAAGAGTTAACAGGGGGCGCCCATTCCTACGAGCAGTACTTC.

In its sample, this clone was seen once. The gene calls are TRBV19 and TRBJ2-7, with a tentative D call TRBD2 (6 bases). Trimming stripped 4 bases from V and 6 bases from J, with 19 bases between. The CDR3 loop spans 15 amino acids. Germline CDR1 LNHDA, CDR2 SQIVND (reference sequence). CDR3 in amino acids: CASSSAGLGRREQYF. The CDR3 DNA follows: TGTGCCAGTAGTAGCGCGGGACTCGGGCGGCGCGAGCAGTACTTC. Filled out from reference TRBV19 and TRBJ2-7, the complete variable domain reads DGGITQSPKYLFRKEGQNVTLSCEQNLNHDAMYWYRQDPGQGLRLIYYSQIVNDFQKGDIAEGYSVSREKKESFPLTVTSAQKNPTAFYLCASSSAGLGRREQYFGPGTRLTVT.

CDR3 nucleotide sequence: TGCGCCAGCAGCCAAGAGGCGCGACCGGCAACTGGAAACACCATATATTTT. Translated, it gives CASSQEARPATGNTIYF. This chain uses TRBV4-1 with TRBJ1-3; the D is unclear. V was pared by 0 bases and J by 2 bases, with 14 bases between. CDR3 length: 17 amino acids. CDR1 MGHRA and CDR2 YSYEKL come from the germline V gene.